This T cell receptor (beta chain) is from a study of T cells in Graves' hyperthyroidism and ophthalmopathy. Turning to the study itself: Peripheral blood was drawn at first diagnosis, prior to all treatment. Study results and limitations: Among clonotypes expanded in thyroid above 0.001, most were also found in blood.

Exclusion criteria comprised uncontrolled infection, other autoimmune disease, pregnancy or lactation. PBMCs were collected from an approximately 9 ml volume of fresh peripheral blood. Amplification of TCR beta CDR3 regions was performed using RNA transcripts as template. Carried out on the TCR CDR3, a first-round RT-PCR used the HTBI primer set. MiXCR, run by TCRdb on the multiplex PCR reads, gives a single entry per CDR3 protein. The sample shows 400,000 to 500,000 distinct CDR3 sequences, 14% to 15% of them seen only once. This clonotype was found a few times. The antigen remains unidentified. Per germline, CDR1 MNHNS and CDR2 SASEGT. The V end lost 1 base, the J end lost 4 bases, and 7 bases lay between the germline ends. This CDR3 has 13 residues.

This clonotype was sampled from a man aged 18-30 years with Graves' ophthalmopathy. This sequence joins TRBV6-1 and TRBJ2-5; possibly TRBD1 or TRBD2 for D (5 bases each). The material sequenced was blood. The CDR3 DNA is TGTGCCAGCAGTGAAGAGGGACGAGAGACCCAGTACTTC. Its protein product is CASSEEGRETQYF.